The sequence of this T cell receptor beta chain was determined in a study of blood T cell repertoires in COVID-19. About the study: From the United States, Italy and Spain came samples of acute and convalescent COVID-19.

Points on this clone: A junction end diverges from the germline sequence, so it may reflect a read error.

Germline CDR1 reads MNHNS; CDR2 reads SASEGT. This CDR3 has 12 amino acids. Generated by immunoSEQ multiplex PCR, the TCRdb table keeps only in-frame clones and is missing some. The table lists 100,000 or so clones, roughly 80% of them singletons. This sequence joins TRBV6-1 and TRBJ1-6; D might be TRBD1 (5 bases). This receptor was taken from a woman aged 70-85 years with active or convalescent COVID-19. The sample comprised peripheral blood. CDR3 DNA sequence: TGTGCCAGCAGTGAACGGGTCAGGGAAACTCAATTT. This translates into CASSERVRETQF.